These 10 T cell receptor beta chains were all obtained from the same sample, sequenced in a study of response to subunit inactivated influenza vaccine. TCRdb reprocessed the RT-PCR reads with MiXCR, giving one entry per CDR3 protein. The sample lists a few hundred thousand distinct CDR3 sequences, 12% to 15% seen once, with around 10% in the top ten. This material consisted of PBMCs from blood, taken 11 to 12 days after vaccination. The receptors come from a man between 45 and 60 years old who received an inactivated influenza vaccine.

This clonotype was picked up a small number of times. The chain is built from TRBV6-2 or TRBV6-3 and TRBJ1-1; TRBD1 agrees at 7 bases. The CDR3 spans 14 residues. Germline lookup yields CDR1 MNHEY and CDR2 SVGEGT. The V gene end was trimmed by 6 bases and the J gene end by 1 base; junction bases not matched to a gene: 5. In DNA, the CDR3 is TGTGCCAGCAGGTTCAACAGGGGGAACACTGAAGCTTTCTTT. It translates to CASRFNRGNTEAFF.

This chain connects TRBV10-3 to TRBJ1-3; D gene ambiguous. V was trimmed by 7 bases and J by 0 bases, leaving 13 bases between them. This CDR3 is built from 15 residues. The V gene's germline CDR1 is ENHRY and CDR2 SYGVKD. The CDR3 is CAITERRASGNTIYF. The CDR3 DNA reads as TGTGCCATCACAGAGAGGAGGGCCTCTGGAAACACCATATATTTT.

There are a few counts of this clonotype. The chain couples TRBV29-1 to TRBJ2-7, with 7 bases matching TRBD2. Trimming cost V 4 bases and J 7 bases; bases outside gene matches: 10. Germline assignment: CDR1 SQVTM and CDR2 ANQGSEA. This CDR3 contains 13 residues. The CDR3 nucleotides are TGCAGCGTTGGTGGGAGGGTCTCCCAGGAGCAGTACTTC. This encodes CSVGGRVSQEQYF.

In this sample, this clonotype turned up a few times. The chain couples TRBV12-3 or TRBV12-4 to TRBJ2-3; either TRBD1 or TRBD2 may supply D (5 bases each). The CDR3 length is 17 residues. V lost 7 bases, J lost 5 bases, and 25 bases lay in between. CDR3 DNA sequence: TGTGCCAGCATCAATAGGGCTGGGGCGGGCCGCGGAGATACGCAGTATTTT. Amino acid sequence: CASINRAGAGRGDTQYF.

This clonotype was counted only a few times. The rearrangement links TRBV5-5 to TRBJ2-1; perhaps TRBD2 as D (5 bases). The CDR3 covers 15 residues. Germline-derived CDR1 and CDR2 are SGHKS and YYEKEE (reference sequence). V lost 8 bases and J 9 bases, leaving 24 bases between the germline ends. The CDR3 DNA follows: TGTGCCAGTTACAACCGGGGTACCGGACTGACTGAGCAGTTCTTC. Translation: CASYNRGTGLTEQFF.

There are a few counts of this clonotype. The chain is built from TRBV11-2 and TRBJ2-3, with D perhaps TRBD2 (5 bases). The CDR3 is 15 residues long. In germline, CDR1 is SGHAT, CDR2 FQNNGV. V lost 1 base to trimming and J lost 2 bases, with 10 bases between them. This CDR3 reads CASSLVGVVTDTQYF. DNA of the CDR3: TGTGCCAGCAGCTTAGTGGGAGTAGTCACAGATACGCAGTATTTT. Variable domain in full (rest from reference TRBV11-2 and TRBJ2-3): EAGVAQSPRYKIIEKRQSVAFWCNPISGHATLYWYQQILGQGPKLLIQFQNNGVVDDSQLPKDRFSAERLKGVDSTLKIQPAKLEDSAVYLCASSLVGVVTDTQYFGPGTRLTVL.

This clonotype appeared a few times. The chain recombines TRBV11-2 with TRBJ1-6, with D perhaps TRBD1 (5 bases). The V and J ends lost 6 bases and 10 bases respectively, with 31 bases between them. CDR1 is SGHAT and CDR2 is FQNNGV in the germline V gene. This CDR3 comprises 19 residues. The CDR3 coding sequence is TGTGCCAGCAGTCCAAGGCGTGGCAGGGAAATGGCACGACGGTCACCCCTCCACTTT. Amino acid sequence: CASSPRRGREMARRSPLHF.

The chain employs TRBV11-3 and TRBJ2-2, with a weak D call TRBD2 (6 bases). V gave up 5 bases and J gave up 3 bases, with 16 bases separating them. This CDR3 has 16 residues. The V gene's germline CDR1 is SGHNT and CDR2 YENEEA. CDR3 sequence (DNA): TGTGCCAGCAGCATAGGACTAAGAAAGGACACCGGGGAGCTGTTTTTT. Amino acid sequence: CASSIGLRKDTGELFF.

This chain connects TRBV20-1 to TRBJ2-3, with 7 bases aligning to TRBD2. After removal of 3 bases from V and 2 bases from J, the junction contained 5 bases not matched to a gene. This CDR3 has 14 residues. Germline V gene sequence: CDR1 DFQATT, CDR2 SNEGSKA (reference sequence). Here the CDR3 DNA reads TGCAGTGCTAGTATAGGGGACTACACAGATACGCAGTATTTT. The encoded protein is CSASIGDYTDTQYF.

This chain joins TRBV19 and TRBJ2-7, with 9 bases matching TRBD2. This CDR3 contains 14 residues. Trimming removed 10 bases from V and 4 bases from J; junction bases left unmatched: 11. The germline gives CDR1 LNHDA, CDR2 SQIVND (reference sequence). The CDR3 DNA reads TGTGCCACCTCAACGGCGGGAGGGAAGTACGAGCAGTACTTC. Translation gives CATSTAGGKYEQYF.